The rows below give T cell receptor beta chains drawn from one sample of a study of regulatory T cells in long-lasting Graves disease. TCRdb independently ran MiXCR on the multiplex PCR reads; one entry per CDR3 protein. The repertoire has fewer than 350,000 distinct CDR3 sequences, about a sixth of them found once; the top ten carry roughly 35%. The sequencing used peripheral blood mononuclear cells (PBMCs), collected at new diagnosis, from a patient treated with antithyroid drugs. The receptor source for this set is a female donor with Graves disease. Both conserved end residues are part of each CDR3. D genes are given only for firm matches. Where a row states a size, it is once, few, many or the class of an expanded clone; other rows omit it.

>TRBD2|TRBJ2-7|TRBV28|.
TGTGCCAGCAGTTTAGGCGGGAGATCTAAAGAGCAGTACTTC
CASSLGGRSKEQYF
>.|TRBJ2-7|TRBV19|many
TGTGCCAGTAGTATGGGCAGGGCCTACGAGCAGTACTTC
CASSMGRAYEQYF
>.|TRBJ2-3|TRBV5-4|few
TGTGCCAGCACCGGGATCCCCACAGATACGCAGTATTTT
CASTGIPTDTQYF
>TRBD2|TRBJ2-2|TRBV9|once
TGTGCCAGCAGCTTACCGGGACTAGCTTCCGGGGAGCTGTTTTTT
CASSLPGLASGELFF
>.|TRBJ2-1|TRBV19|many
TGTGCCAGTAGTATAAAGGTCCAGCCTTACAATGAGCAGTTCTTC
CASSIKVQPYNEQFF
>.|TRBJ2-7|TRBV28|many
TGTGCCAGCGTGGGCGGGACGGACTACGAGCAGTACTTC
CASVGGTDYEQYF
>TRBD2|TRBJ2-7|TRBV29-1|few
TGCAGCGTTCTAGCGGGAGTGGGATACGAGCAGTACTTC
CSVLAGVGYEQYF
>TRBD1|TRBJ1-5|TRBV28|.
TGTGCCAGCAGTTTCCGCTCCGGGACAGGGGGCGCATTAGGCAATCAGCCCCAGCATTTT
CASSFRSGTGGALGNQPQHF
>TRBD1|TRBJ2-2|TRBV28|many
TGTGCCAGCAGCCCCCGGGACAGTACGAACACCGGGGAGCTGTTTTTT
CASSPRDSTNTGELFF
>TRBD1|TRBJ1-2|TRBV12-3/TRBV12-4|many
TGTGCCAGCAGTTTGGACAGGGGTGACGGCTACACCTTC
CASSLDRGDGYTF
>TRBD1|TRBJ1-5|TRBV19|many
TGTGCCAGTAGTATAGCTGGGACAGGGGGTCAGCCCCAGCATTTT
CASSIAGTGGQPQHF
>TRBD1|TRBJ1-1|TRBV28|many
TGTGCCAGCAGTTTTGTACAGGGGAAAGCAGCTTTCTTT
CASSFVQGKAAFF
>.|TRBJ1-4|TRBV9|few
TGTGCCAGCAGCCCAAGATTTGACCGCTGGCGGGAAAAACTGTTTTTT
CASSPRFDRWREKLFF
>.|TRBJ1-1|TRBV11-3|many
TGTGCCAGCAGCAAGAAGGGGGCTGAAGCTTTCTTT
CASSKKGAEAFF
>.|TRBJ2-1|TRBV5-1|few
TGCGCCAGCAGCATCCGGGCCGGGAATGAGCAGTTCTTC
CASSIRAGNEQFF
>.|TRBJ1-6|TRBV9|many
TGTGCCAGCAGCAGGGAGGGGGGGGAATCACCCCTCCACTTT
CASSREGGESPLHF
>.|TRBJ2-5|TRBV20-1|many
TGCAGTGTAGAGGGAGTGGAGGAGACCCAGTACTTC
CSVEGVEETQYF
>.|TRBJ2-7|TRBV6-1|many
TGTGCCAGCACCCCTAGGGGACAAAGCTCCTACGAGCAGTACTTC
CASTPRGQSSYEQYF
>TRBD2|TRBJ2-5|TRBV5-5|many
TGTGCCAGCAGCTCGACGGAGACTAGCGAGGGGGAGACCCAGTACTTC
CASSSTETSEGETQYF
>.|TRBJ1-5|TRBV4-1|.
TGCGCCAGCAGCCAAGATCTTAATCAGCCCCAGCATTTT
CASSQDLNQPQHF
>.|TRBJ2-1|TRBV12-3/TRBV12-4|many
TGTGCCAGCAGTTTAGCCCCAGGGGATTACAATGAGCAGTTCTTC
CASSLAPGDYNEQFF
>.|TRBJ1-1|TRBV20-1|.
TGCAGTGCTAGAGATCGGGCCCACCTAGGGTCTGAAGCTTTCTTT
CSARDRAHLGSEAFF
>TRBD2|TRBJ2-1|TRBV29-1|many
TGCAGCGTTGATGCGGGAGGTGCCTACAATGAGCAGTTCTTC
CSVDAGGAYNEQFF
>.|TRBJ1-6|TRBV6-1|few
TGTGCCAGCAGCCCGACGGCTCAGAGCTCCTATAATTCACCCCTCCACTTT
CASSPTAQSSYNSPLHF
>.|TRBJ2-2|TRBV28|few
TGTGCCAGCACCCCCCGGGCGGCAGGGGCCACCGGGGAGCTGTCTTTT
CASTPRAAGATGELSF
>.|TRBJ1-5|TRBV27|few
TGTGCCACTCAAAGAGGGGCGGACAATCAGCCCCAGCATTTT
CATQRGADNQPQHF
>TRBD1|TRBJ2-7|TRBV10-3|once
TGTGCCATCAGTGAGCCGGGACAGGGGTCCTACGAGCAGTACTTC
CAISEPGQGSYEQYF
>.|TRBJ2-7|TRBV20-1|many
TGCAGTGCTCTGCACCTTTTTCAGAACGAGCAGTACTTC
CSALHLFQNEQYF
>TRBD2|TRBJ2-5|TRBV10-3|few
TGTGCCGTCGGAAGGGAGGGTCGAGAGACCCAGTACTTC
CAVGREGRETQYF
>TRBD2|TRBJ2-5|TRBV2|many
TGTGCCAGCAGTGACCTAGCGGGAGGGGATGGAGAGACCCAGTACTTC
CASSDLAGGDGETQYF
>.|TRBJ1-6|TRBV30|many
TGTGCCTGGAGCCCCTCCCTCCAGGGTTCTTCACCCCTCCACTTT
CAWSPSLQGSSPLHF
>.|TRBJ1-5|TRBV6-2/TRBV6-3|many
TGTGCCAGCAGTTACGAACAGCCGAATAGCAATCAGCCCCAGCATTTT
CASSYEQPNSNQPQHF
>.|TRBJ1-1|TRBV6-1|many
TGTGCCAGCAGTGGCGGGGTCGGATGGAACACTGAAGCTTTCTTT
CASSGGVGWNTEAFF
>TRBD2|TRBJ2-3|TRBV11-2|many
TGTGCCAGCAGCACCTGGACTAGCGGGAAGGGCACAGATACGCAGTATTTT
CASSTWTSGKGTDTQYF
>.|TRBJ2-1|TRBV20-1|.
TGCAGTGCTAGAGAAGGAGCACCAGACAATGAGCAGTTCTTC
CSAREGAPDNEQFF
>TRBD1|TRBJ1-1|TRBV20-1|many
TGCAGTGCACGGGACAGGGGGAAGTCAATTACTGAAGCTTTCTTT
CSARDRGKSITEAFF
>TRBD2|TRBJ2-7|TRBV5-1|few
TGCGCCAGCAGCTTTGGGCGGGAGAGTGGGGAGCAGTACTTC
CASSFGRESGEQYF
>.|TRBJ1-1|TRBV29-1|many
TGCAGCGTTGAAGAACGGGGCGGGGGCACTGAAGCTTTCTTT
CSVEERGGGTEAFF
>.|TRBJ2-7|TRBV7-9|many
TGTGCCAGCAGAACATCGACTTCCTCCTACGAGCAGTACTTC
CASRTSTSSYEQYF
>TRBD1|TRBJ2-5|TRBV2|few
TGTGCCAGCAGAGGGGACAGGAACCAAGAGACCCAGTACTTC
CASRGDRNQETQYF
>TRBD2|TRBJ2-3|TRBV11-2|.
TGTGCCAGCAGCTTAAACGGTGCGGGAGCCCCAGATACGCAGTATTTT
CASSLNGAGAPDTQYF
>.|TRBJ2-5|TRBV27|.
TGTGCCAGCAGTTTTTCGAGGACCGGGGGTGGCGAGACCCAGTACTTC
CASSFSRTGGGETQYF
>.|TRBJ2-7|TRBV4-1|.
TGCGCCAGCAGCCAAGCTAGCCCTACGTTCTCCTACGAGCAGTACTTC
CASSQASPTFSYEQYF
>.|TRBJ1-3|TRBV24-1|.
TGTGCCACCGGGGAAAAGGTCTCTGGAAACACCATATATTTT
CATGEKVSGNTIYF
>.|TRBJ2-1|TRBV24-1|many
TGTGCCACCAGTGAGACAGGACGCAATGAGCAGTTCTTC
CATSETGRNEQFF